The entry below describes one T cell receptor beta chain. No antigen is known for it. PCR was performed using 60 Vbeta and 13 Jbeta primers. Data came from immunoSEQ multiplex PCR; TCRdb stores just in-frame clones and leaves some out. Of 110,000 to 150,000 clones listed, roughly 9.7% are singletons. This entry comes from a study of cytomegalovirus exposure and HLA in healthy donors. Study-wide results and limits: A prior analysis recorded that most TCR beta V segments were productive about 87% or about 30% of the time. 15,000 to 20,000 TCR beta sequences were associated with HLA alleles at 0.05 false discovery rate in a later analysis. It was likely that a cluster of highly shared sequence variants was a sequencing artifact. V- and J-gene trimming in TCR beta was tied to a missense DCLRE1C variant by an analysis performed later.

Germline V gives CDR1 KGHSH, CDR2 LQKENI. The V end was cut by 5 bases, the J end by 5 bases, with 10 bases between. This CDR3 spans 13 amino acids. Sequenced sample: PBMCs. The chain employs TRBV18 and TRBJ2-1, with D possibly being TRBD2 (5 bases). This TCR was recovered from a man aged 50-60 years in good health and CMV-seronegative. CDR3 sequence (DNA): TGTGCCAGCTCAGGGCTAGCAAACAATGAGCAGTTCTTC. The encoded protein is CASSGLANNEQFF.